The rows below give T cell receptor beta chains drawn from one sample of a study of OX40 agonist ivuxolimab in advanced cancers. The method was immunoSEQ multiplex PCR; TCRdb's version includes in-frame clones alone and lacks a portion of them. The sample contains about 70,000 clones, 80% to 95% of which appear only once. Source: CD4+ or CD8+ T cells sorted from blood, taken in a trial of the OX40 agonist ivuxolimab. The receptors here all came from an adult with an advanced solid tumor such as melanoma, head and neck, liver or kidney cancer. CDR3s include the opening cysteine and the closing phenylalanine or tryptophan. The D gene is left open where the match is weak. Not every row has a clone size; where given, it reads once, few, many or a size class.

. | TRBJ2-2 | . | TRBV15 | CATSEQGVDTGELFF | TGTGCCACCAGCGAACAGGGTGTGGACACCGGGGAGCTGTTTTTT
. | TRBJ2-3 | . | TRBV4-2 | CASSQEVGNLDTQYF | TGTGCCAGCAGCCAAGAGGTGGGGAATTTAGATACGCAGTATTTT
TRBD1 | TRBJ1-1 | . | TRBV13 | CASSLARGREAFF | TGTGCCAGCAGCTTAGCCAGGGGGCGGGAAGCTTTCTTT
. | TRBJ2-7 | . | TRBV7-9 | CASSYDGASEQYF | TGTGCCAGCAGCTACGACGGAGCCAGCGAGCAGTACTTC
. | TRBJ1-6 | . | TRBV11-2 | CASSLDGPGGRVSYNSPLHF | TGTGCCAGCAGCTTAGATGGCCCGGGGGGTCGGGTGTCCTATAATTCACCCCTCCACTTT
. | TRBJ2-1 | . | TRBV4-2 | CASSPTGGVDEQFF | TGTGCCAGCAGCCCTACTGGGGGTGTAGATGAGCAGTTCTTC
TRBD1 | TRBJ2-7 | few | TRBV6-1 | CASSEGTGDQSYEQYF | TGTGCCAGCAGTGAAGGGACAGGGGACCAGTCCTACGAGCAGTACTTC
. | TRBJ1-1 | . | TRBV14 | CASSQGGVDTEAFF | TGTGCCAGCAGCCAAGGCGGGGTGGACACTGAAGCTTTCTTT
. | TRBJ1-4 | . | TRBV7-9 | CASSQTELNEKLFF | TGTGCCAGCAGCCAGACAGAACTAAATGAAAAACTGTTTTTT
. | TRBJ2-2 | . | TRBV7-9 | CASSPQGPNTGELFF | TGTGCCAGCAGCCCGCAGGGGCCCAACACCGGGGAGCTGTTTTTT